The rows below give T cell receptor beta chains drawn from one sample of a study of T-cell memory formation after mild COVID-19. TCRdb re-derived calls from the 5' RACE reads in MiXCR, one entry per CDR3 protein. The data show hundreds of thousands of distinct CDR3 sequences, about a fifth seen once. The material sequenced was PBMCs or a T cell subset sorted from them (not recorded which). These receptors were collected from an adult woman who had mild COVID-19 (a few samples of this study predate the infection). Cell type and time point are not known. CDR3s include the opening cysteine and the closing phenylalanine or tryptophan. A D gene is named only where the DNA matches it firmly. Not every row has a clone size; where given, it reads once, few, many or a size class.

abundance: few
v_gene: TRBV3-1
d_gene: TRBD2
j_gene: TRBJ2-1
CDR3aa: CASSDVGTRNEQFF
CDR3nt: TGTGCCAGCAGCGACGTAGGGACTAGGAATGAGCAGTTCTTC

abundance: -
v_gene: TRBV6-5
d_gene: -
j_gene: TRBJ2-3
CDR3aa: CASSYGQGNTDTQYF
CDR3nt: TGTGCCAGCAGTTACGGGCAGGGTAACACAGATACGCAGTATTTT

abundance: -
v_gene: TRBV12-3/TRBV12-4
d_gene: -
j_gene: TRBJ1-2
CDR3aa: CASSRPIAFYGYTF
CDR3nt: TGTGCCAGCAGTCGGCCCATCGCCTTCTATGGCTACACCTTC

abundance: -
v_gene: TRBV24-1
d_gene: TRBD1
j_gene: TRBJ2-2
CDR3aa: CATSANRQGNTGELFF
CDR3nt: TGTGCCACCAGTGCAAATAGACAGGGGAACACCGGGGAGCTGTTTTTT

abundance: -
v_gene: TRBV6-5
d_gene: TRBD1
j_gene: TRBJ2-7
CDR3aa: CASSGPGQVICEQYF
CDR3nt: TGTGCCAGCAGTGGGCCGGGACAGGTTATATGCGAGCAGTACTTC

abundance: -
v_gene: TRBV4-1
d_gene: TRBD2
j_gene: TRBJ2-3
CDR3aa: CASSQPGLAVGPDTQYF
CDR3nt: TGCGCCAGCAGCCAACCCGGACTAGCGGTTGGGCCAGATACGCAGTATTTT

abundance: many
v_gene: TRBV9
d_gene: -
j_gene: TRBJ2-3
CDR3aa: CASSVQGGGAQDTQYF
CDR3nt: TGTGCCAGCAGCGTTCAGGGAGGGGGGGCTCAAGATACGCAGTATTTT

abundance: few
v_gene: TRBV12-3/TRBV12-4
d_gene: -
j_gene: TRBJ1-2
CDR3aa: CASSYYRVAGYTF
CDR3nt: TGTGCCAGCAGTTACTACAGGGTCGCTGGCTACACCTTC

abundance: -
v_gene: TRBV19
d_gene: TRBD2
j_gene: TRBJ2-2
CDR3aa: CASSLGLAAVSTGELFF
CDR3nt: TGTGCCAGTAGTTTGGGACTAGCGGCAGTGTCCACCGGGGAGCTGTTTTTT

abundance: -
v_gene: TRBV11-2
d_gene: -
j_gene: TRBJ2-5
CDR3aa: CASSQTLSQETQYF
CDR3nt: TGTGCCAGCAGCCAGACCCTGTCACAAGAGACCCAGTACTTC

abundance: many
v_gene: TRBV7-9
d_gene: -
j_gene: TRBJ2-7
CDR3aa: CASSLQGFWIEQYF
CDR3nt: TGTGCCAGCAGCTTACAGGGCTTCTGGATCGAGCAGTACTTC

abundance: -
v_gene: TRBV29-1
d_gene: -
j_gene: TRBJ1-1
CDR3aa: CSVSGRWDTEAFF
CDR3nt: TGCAGCGTCTCAGGGAGGTGGGACACTGAAGCTTTCTTT

abundance: few
v_gene: TRBV11-3
d_gene: TRBD2
j_gene: TRBJ2-3
CDR3aa: CASSAGTSGGSDTQYF
CDR3nt: TGTGCCAGCAGCGCCGGGACTAGCGGCGGTTCAGATACGCAGTATTTT

abundance: few
v_gene: TRBV20-1
d_gene: TRBD2
j_gene: TRBJ2-1
CDR3aa: CSAILTSGTPAYNEQFF
CDR3nt: TGCAGTGCTATCCTGACTAGCGGGACCCCAGCCTACAATGAGCAGTTCTTC

abundance: once
v_gene: TRBV1
d_gene: -
j_gene: TRBJ2-5
CDR3aa: CTSSPSKDRGQETQYF
CDR3nt: TGCACCAGCAGCCCCTCAAAGGACAGGGGACAAGAGACCCAGTACTTC

abundance: -
v_gene: TRBV6-2/TRBV6-3
d_gene: -
j_gene: TRBJ2-3
CDR3aa: CAAGLDRLADTQYF
CDR3nt: TGTGCCGCGGGGCTGGACAGGTTGGCAGATACGCAGTATTTT

abundance: few
v_gene: TRBV4-2
d_gene: -
j_gene: TRBJ1-1
CDR3aa: CASSQGERAGTEAFF
CDR3nt: TGTGCCAGCAGCCAAGGTGAACGCGCAGGCACTGAAGCTTTCTTT

abundance: -
v_gene: TRBV15
d_gene: -
j_gene: TRBJ2-1
CDR3aa: CATSSQGYNEQFF
CDR3nt: TGTGCCACCAGCAGTCAAGGATACAATGAGCAGTTCTTC

abundance: -
v_gene: TRBV4-1
d_gene: -
j_gene: TRBJ1-3
CDR3aa: CASSQLVSGNTIYF
CDR3nt: TGCGCCAGCAGCCAACTGGTCTCTGGAAACACCATATATTTT

abundance: -
v_gene: TRBV4-2
d_gene: -
j_gene: TRBJ2-2
CDR3aa: CASSQDFAPGELFF
CDR3nt: TGTGCCAGCAGCCAAGATTTTGCCCCCGGGGAGCTGTTTTTT

abundance: few
v_gene: TRBV7-3
d_gene: -
j_gene: TRBJ2-6
CDR3aa: CASSKGTLTSGANVLTF
CDR3nt: TGTGCCAGCAGCAAAGGTACCCTTACCTCTGGGGCCAACGTCCTGACTTTC

abundance: -
v_gene: TRBV6-1
d_gene: -
j_gene: TRBJ1-2
CDR3aa: CASSRGRLPNF
CDR3nt: TGTGCCAGCAGTCGGGGCCGACTCCCAAACTTC

abundance: -
v_gene: TRBV7-3
d_gene: -
j_gene: TRBJ2-7
CDR3aa: CASSTPNRAPSYEQYF
CDR3nt: TGTGCCAGCAGCACACCGAACAGGGCCCCAAGCTACGAGCAGTACTTC

abundance: many
v_gene: TRBV7-2
d_gene: TRBD2
j_gene: TRBJ2-7
CDR3aa: CASSLLLPGLAGGKQYF
CDR3nt: TGTGCCAGCAGCTTACTATTACCGGGACTAGCGGGAGGGAAGCAGTACTTC

abundance: -
v_gene: TRBV18
d_gene: TRBD1
j_gene: TRBJ1-5
CDR3aa: CASSQIQKGASNQPQHF
CDR3nt: TGTGCCAGCTCACAGATCCAAAAGGGGGCGAGCAATCAGCCCCAGCATTTT

abundance: -
v_gene: TRBV30
d_gene: -
j_gene: TRBJ2-3
CDR3aa: CAWSPLTDTKYF
CDR3nt: TGTGCCTGGAGCCCCTTGACAGATACGAAGTATTTT

abundance: -
v_gene: TRBV9
d_gene: -
j_gene: TRBJ2-5
CDR3aa: CASSVAAGEGETQYF
CDR3nt: TGTGCCAGCAGCGTAGCGGCAGGGGAGGGAGAGACCCAGTACTTC

abundance: few
v_gene: TRBV5-1
d_gene: -
j_gene: TRBJ2-5
CDR3aa: CAMRTRQETQYF
CDR3nt: TGCGCCATGCGAACCCGGCAAGAGACCCAGTACTTC

abundance: few
v_gene: TRBV9
d_gene: -
j_gene: TRBJ2-2
CDR3aa: CASSPLVAGELFF
CDR3nt: TGTGCCAGCAGCCCTCTGGTCGCCGGGGAGCTGTTTTTT

abundance: few
v_gene: TRBV21-1
d_gene: -
j_gene: TRBJ1-2
CDR3aa: CASSKAWTAPRYGYTF
CDR3nt: TGTGCCAGCAGCAAAGCGTGGACTGCGCCGAGGTATGGCTACACCTTC

abundance: -
v_gene: TRBV24-1
d_gene: -
j_gene: TRBJ2-1
CDR3aa: CATSDTGSSYNEQFF
CDR3nt: TGTGCCACCAGTGATACAGGGTCTTCCTACAATGAGCAGTTCTTC

abundance: -
v_gene: TRBV12-3/TRBV12-4
d_gene: -
j_gene: TRBJ1-5
CDR3aa: CASSPGLLNQHQHF
CDR3nt: TGTGCCAGCAGCCCAGGACTCCTCAATCAGCACCAGCATTTT

abundance: few
v_gene: TRBV4-1
d_gene: TRBD1
j_gene: TRBJ1-5
CDR3aa: CASSQDRGSGQPQHF
CDR3nt: TGCGCCAGCAGCCAGGACAGGGGGAGCGGTCAGCCCCAGCATTTT

abundance: few
v_gene: TRBV7-9
d_gene: -
j_gene: TRBJ2-7
CDR3aa: CASSKRDRGYAAYEQYF
CDR3nt: TGTGCCAGCAGCAAAAGGGACCGGGGTTATGCCGCCTACGAGCAGTACTTC

abundance: -
v_gene: TRBV15
d_gene: -
j_gene: TRBJ1-6
CDR3aa: CATSRGQGNSPLHF
CDR3nt: TGTGCCACCAGCAGGGGTCAGGGAAATTCACCCCTCCACTTT

abundance: -
v_gene: TRBV6-5
d_gene: -
j_gene: TRBJ2-6
CDR3aa: CASSYLINSGANVLTF
CDR3nt: TGTGCCAGCAGTTATCTTATCAACTCTGGGGCCAACGTCCTGACTTTC